A selection of T cell receptor beta chains follows, all from one sample in a study of cytomegalovirus exposure and HLA in healthy donors. Method: immunoSEQ multiplex PCR; TCRdb's copy keeps in-frame clones and lacks some. The sample contains about 130,000 clones, 80% of which appear only once. Sequencing was carried out using PBMCs. Receptor source: a man between 25 and 39 years old in good health. The CDR3 runs from the conserved cysteine through the conserved F or W. The order of the fields is CDR3 protein, CDR3 DNA, D gene, clone size, CDR3 length, V gene, J gene. The D gene is left open where the match is weak. For some rows the clone size is stated as once, few or many, or as a class when expanded; others skip it.

CASSDRGPSGTYEQYF	TGTGCCAGCAGTGACCGTGGGCCTAGCGGGACCTACGAGCAGTACTTC	TRBD2	few	16	TRBV25-1	TRBJ2-7
CASSVNGDSPGDGQFF	TGTGCCAGCAGTGTAAACGGGGATTCACCGGGGGACGGGCAGTTCTTC	.	once	16	TRBV6-1	TRBJ2-1
CASSERGTSGRSAYEQYF	TGTGCCAGTAGCGAACGAGGGACTAGCGGGAGGTCCGCCTACGAGCAGTACTTC	TRBD2	.	18	TRBV19	TRBJ2-7
CASSMAAFTPETQYF	TGTGCCAGTAGTATGGCGGCCTTCACACCAGAGACCCAGTACTTC	.	.	15	TRBV19	TRBJ2-5
CASSPLDYPTNQYF	TGTGCCAGCAGTCCCCTGGACTACCCTACGAACCAGTACTTC	.	.	14	TRBV9	TRBJ2-5
CASSVGGSTNEKLFF	TGTGCCAGCAGCGTCGGGGGGTCAACTAATGAAAAACTGTTTTTT	.	.	15	TRBV9	TRBJ1-4
CASSPTGSSTDTQYF	TGTGCCAGCAGCCCGACAGGATCTAGCACAGATACGCAGTATTTT	.	.	15	TRBV7-3	TRBJ2-3
CSGWTRGYGYTF	TGCAGCGGTTGGACAAGGGGCTATGGCTACACCTTC	.	.	12	TRBV29-1	TRBJ1-2
CASSFGRGETQYF	TGTGCCAGCAGCTTTGGAAGGGGAGAGACCCAGTACTTC	.	.	13	TRBV7-2	TRBJ2-5
CASSLSGSGADTQYF	TGTGCCAGCAGCTTGAGCGGGAGCGGGGCAGATACGCAGTATTTT	TRBD2	.	15	TRBV5-6	TRBJ2-3
CASTTSRTGELFF	TGTGCCAGCACCACGTCGAGGACCGGGGAGCTGTTTTTT	.	.	13	TRBV28	TRBJ2-2
CASSLGGPGYNEQFF	TGCGCCAGCAGCTTGGGAGGGCCGGGGTACAATGAGCAGTTCTTC	.	.	15	TRBV5-1	TRBJ2-1
CASSRSGLADPYEQYF	TGCGCCAGCAGCAGATCGGGACTAGCGGACCCCTACGAGCAGTACTTC	TRBD2	.	16	TRBV5-1	TRBJ2-7
CASSQESGGERRSRQTQYF	TGCGCCAGCAGCCAAGAGAGCGGGGGGGAGCGCCGGTCCCGGCAGACCCAGTACTTC	TRBD2	few	19	TRBV4-1	TRBJ2-5
CASTPSRAWGEQYF	TGTGCCAGCACCCCAAGCAGGGCCTGGGGCGAGCAGTACTTC	.	few	14	TRBV2	TRBJ2-7
CASSLSSGGYEQYF	TGTGCCAGCAGCCTTTCTAGCGGGGGCTACGAGCAGTACTTC	TRBD2	.	14	TRBV9	TRBJ2-7
CASSVDWRGSTDTQYF	TGTGCCAGCAGCGTAGACTGGCGGGGGAGCACAGATACGCAGTATTTT	TRBD2	.	16	TRBV9	TRBJ2-3
CASSLLGTENTEAFF	TGTGCCAGCAGTTTATTGGGGACAGAGAACACTGAAGCTTTCTTT	TRBD1	.	15	TRBV28	TRBJ1-1
CASGTSPPHEQYF	TGCGCCAGCGGGACTAGCCCTCCCCACGAGCAGTACTTC	TRBD2	.	13	TRBV10-2	TRBJ2-7
CASSHSEGGETQYF	TGTGCCAGCAGCCATAGTGAGGGCGGAGAGACCCAGTACTTC	.	.	14	TRBV7-7	TRBJ2-5
CASSSPGQGTYEQYF	TGCGCCAGCAGCTCGCCTGGACAAGGGACCTACGAGCAGTACTTC	.	.	15	TRBV4-1	TRBJ2-7
CASSVRGTNQPQHF	TGTGCCAGCAGTGTAAGGGGGACGAATCAGCCCCAGCATTTT	.	.	14	TRBV6-5	TRBJ1-5
CASSQGRGHGRRVYGYTF	TGTGCCAGCAGCCAAGGGAGGGGGCACGGCAGGAGGGTCTATGGCTACACCTTC	TRBD1	once	18	TRBV14	TRBJ1-2
CASSLGSSYEQYF	TGTGCCAGCAGTTTAGGTAGCTCCTACGAGCAGTACTTC	.	once	13	TRBV6-5	TRBJ2-7
CASSQGSYNSPLHF	TGTGCCAGTAGTCAGGGCTCCTATAATTCACCCCTCCACTTT	.	.	14	TRBV19	TRBJ1-6
CASSSRDTQYF	TGTGCCAGCAGCTCACGGGATACGCAGTATTTT	.	once	11	TRBV11-3	TRBJ2-3
CATTHGGGGYEQYF	TGTGCCACCACTCATGGTGGGGGAGGCTACGAGCAGTACTTC	.	few	14	TRBV25-1	TRBJ2-7
CSVYGQGTDTQYF	TGCAGCGTTTACGGACAGGGAACAGATACGCAGTATTTT	TRBD1	.	13	TRBV29-1	TRBJ2-3
CSGLRDTEAFF	TGCAGTGGCCTCAGGGACACTGAAGCTTTCTTT	.	.	11	TRBV20-1	TRBJ1-1
CASRPSAGPAGELFF	TGCGCCAGCAGACCGAGTGCAGGCCCCGCCGGGGAGCTGTTTTTT	.	.	15	TRBV4-1	TRBJ2-2
CASQTWGGTEAFF	TGTGCCAGCCAAACTTGGGGGGGCACTGAAGCTTTCTTT	.	.	13	TRBV27	TRBJ1-1
CSSSLSNNYGYTF	TGTTCCAGCAGCCTCAGTAATAACTATGGCTACACCTTC	.	once	13	TRBV7-9	TRBJ1-2
CASSQDYAGGSNNEQFF	TGTGCCAGCAGCCAAGATTATGCGGGAGGAAGCAACAATGAGCAGTTCTTC	TRBD2	.	17	TRBV4-2	TRBJ2-1
CSSSSWSSGGFTDTQYF	TGTTCCAGCAGCTCCTGGAGTAGCGGGGGGTTCACAGATACGCAGTATTTT	TRBD2	.	17	TRBV7-9	TRBJ2-3
CASSTGGTQYF	TGTGCCAGCAGCACCGGAGGGACCCAGTACTTC	.	.	11	TRBV5-4	TRBJ2-5
CASSLVVTSHEQFF	TGCGCCAGCAGCTTGGTCGTGACTAGCCATGAGCAGTTCTTC	TRBD2	.	14	TRBV5-1	TRBJ2-1
CASSVDSGGQREQYF	TGTGCCAGCAGCGTAGACAGCGGGGGCCAACGCGAGCAGTACTTC	TRBD2	few	15	TRBV28	TRBJ2-7
CASSGGHPGAYEQYF	TGTGCCAGCAGTGGAGGACATCCGGGGGCCTACGAGCAGTACTTC	.	few	15	TRBV25-1	TRBJ2-7
CASSLVLGGAKNIQYF	TGTGCCAGCAGCTTAGTTTTAGGAGGTGCCAAAAACATTCAGTACTTC	.	.	16	TRBV7-9	TRBJ2-4
CASSDGADYGYTF	TGTGCCAGCAGTGATGGGGCAGACTATGGCTACACCTTC	.	.	13	TRBV2	TRBJ1-2
CASSEAREFGTDTQYF	TGTGCCAGCAGTGAAGCCCGGGAGTTTGGCACAGATACGCAGTATTTT	.	few	16	TRBV6-1	TRBJ2-3
CAISPGALYEQYF	TGTGCCATCAGCCCGGGAGCCCTCTACGAGCAGTACTTC	.	few	13	TRBV10-3	TRBJ2-7